The present TCR beta chain was sequenced within a study of CD8+ T cells in alopecia areata. At the level of the study: Oral tofacitinib, 5 to 10 mg twice daily, was given in an open-label trial.

Treatment meaning: oral pan-JAK inhibitor, 5-10 mg twice daily. The authors extracted RNA and reverse transcribed it into cDNA as the sequencing template. Sequencing used immunoSEQ multiplex PCR; TCRdb keeps in-frame clones, though not all of them. The sample lists over 150,000 clones, around three fifths occurring once. The TCR comes from a human donor with alopecia areata. This specimen consisted of CD8+ T cells sorted from blood, obtained at week 24, from a patient treated with tofacitinib.

The chain's CDR3 is CANPTEAFF. For the CDR3, the DNA is TGCGCCAACCCAACTGAAGCTTTCTTT. The chain combines TRBV5-1 with TRBJ1-1; D ambiguous. The CDR3 consists of 9 residues. V gave up 9 bases and J gave up 5 bases, with 5 bases separating them. Germline V gene data show CDR1 as SGHRS and CDR2 as YFSETQ.